These 18 T cell receptor beta chains share one sample of origin, sequenced in a study of T-cell memory formation after mild COVID-19 (dated by TCRdb to the early 2020s). Preparation of the library involved 5' RACE. Sequencing used an Illumina NovaSeq 6000. TCRdb reprocessed the public reads (quality trimming at Q25 with fastp, clone calling with MiXCR) and kept in-frame beta chains. Identical CDR3 proteins give one entry, which carries the most common genes and DNA. Here the sample has some 330,000 distinct CDR3 sequences; under 25% occur a single time. 12% of the sample is held by the ten biggest clonotypes. The sample was PBMCs or a T cell subset sorted from them (not recorded which). The receptors here all came from an adult woman who had mild COVID-19 (a few samples of this study predate the infection). The sample titles of this study are shuffled in the database, so cell type and time point are left out; the donor was told from shared clones.

This clonotype has a handful of counts. J is TRBJ2-7 and V is TRBV20-1; D is perhaps TRBD2 (5 bases). This CDR3 region has 14 residues. The germline V and J ends were trimmed by 0 bases and 0 bases, with 9 bases remaining between them. Germline-derived CDR1 and CDR2 are DFQATT and SNEGSKA (reference sequence). This CDR3 reads CSAREEGSSYEQYF. CDR3 coding DNA: TGCAGTGCTAGAGAAGAGGGCAGCTCCTACGAGCAGTACTTC.

This clonotype showed up just a few times. This rearrangement joins TRBV6-5 to TRBJ1-1, with 8 bases aligning to TRBD1. J lost 2 bases, V lost 5 bases, and 7 bases had no gene match. CDR1 is MNHEY and CDR2 is SVGAGI in the germline V gene. The length of the CDR3 is 15 residues. CDR3 DNA: TGTGCCAGCAGTAGCGACAGGGGAATCAACACTGAAGCTTTCTTT. Translating gives CASSSDRGINTEAFF.

In its sample, this clonotype was seen a few times. CDR3 sequence (DNA): TGTGCCAGCAGCTTAATCAACAGGGGGATCGGCACAGATACGCAGTATTTT. Protein sequence: CASSLINRGIGTDTQYF. The gene calls are TRBV7-8 and TRBJ2-3; TRBD1 aligns across 8 bases. In germline, CDR1 is SGHVS, CDR2 FQNEAQ. The length of the CDR3 is 17 residues. With V trimmed by 2 bases and J by 1 base, 8 bases remained unmatched.

This clonotype was found a few times. The chain joins TRBV6-6 to TRBJ2-5; TRBD2 matches at 12 bases. The CDR3 length is 17 residues. The trim removed 2 bases at V and 1 base at J, leaving 5 bases unmatched. Germline V lookup: CDR1 MNHNY, CDR2 SVGAGI (reference sequence). The CDR3 loop is CASSYATSGSSQETQYF. CDR3 sequence (DNA): TGTGCCAGCAGTTACGCGACTAGCGGGAGCTCCCAAGAGACCCAGTACTTC.

This clonotype was recorded a few times. The chain has TRBV4-3 and TRBJ2-2; 8 bases align to TRBD2. This CDR3 is built from 15 residues. Germline trimming cut 4 bases from V and 5 bases from J; bases unmatched to any gene: 6. CDR1 and CDR2 (germline): LGHNA, YSLEER. The CDR3 spells CASSPTAGVTGELFF. The CDR3 DNA sequence: TGCGCCAGCAGCCCTACAGCGGGGGTTACCGGGGAGCTGTTTTTT.

This clonotype was counted a few times. CDR3 amino acids: CSARDFKNIQYF. CDR3 coding DNA: TGCAGTGCTAGAGACTTCAAAAACATTCAGTACTTC. The chain carries TRBV20-1 and TRBJ2-4; D gene unclear. This CDR3 region has 12 residues. Deletions cut 0 bases from V and 3 bases from J, with 3 bases between. Germline V gene data show CDR1 as DFQATT and CDR2 as SNEGSKA (reference sequence).

This clonotype was seen only a few times. V usage is TRBV12-3 or TRBV12-4 and J usage is TRBJ1-2; D possibly corresponds to TRBD1 (5 bases). The CDR3 consists of 16 residues. The ends were cut back, 2 bases at V and 6 bases at J, with 19 bases in the middle. This CDR3 is CASSLSLGLRGDGYTF. Here the CDR3 DNA reads TGTGCCAGCAGTTTAAGCTTGGGACTACGGGGTGATGGCTACACCTTC.

This clonotype was picked up many times. The chain is built from TRBV12-3 or TRBV12-4 and TRBJ2-3, with D unresolved. The V gene lost 6 bases and the J gene lost 0 bases, with 13 bases spanning the gap. This CDR3 spans 15 amino acids. Here the CDR3 DNA reads TGTGCCAGCAGCTCACGGGTCTCAAGCACAGATACGCAGTATTTT. Its protein product is CASSSRVSSTDTQYF.

This clonotype has just a few counts. The chain links TRBV28 to TRBJ2-1; the match to TRBD2 covers 12 bases. Germline loops: CDR1 MDHEN, CDR2 SYDVKM. The CDR3 has 16 amino acids. V shed 4 bases and J 4 bases; nucleotides not matched to a gene: 5. The CDR3 is CASSSIGLAGYNEQFF. The CDR3 coding sequence is TGTGCCAGCAGTTCCATAGGACTAGCGGGGTACAATGAGCAGTTCTTC.

There are a few counts of this clonotype. This chain links TRBV6-2 or TRBV6-3 with TRBJ2-1, with 8 bases identical to TRBD1. Trimming cost V 5 bases and J 7 bases; bases outside gene matches: 16. The CDR3 is made up of 17 amino acids. Germline V gives CDR1 MNHEY, CDR2 SVGEGT. Here the CDR3 DNA reads TGTGCCAGCAGTGGACTTTTTGGACAGGGTGGTATTAATGAGCAGTTCTTC. This encodes CASSGLFGQGGINEQFF.

The chain has TRBV12-3 or TRBV12-4 and TRBJ2-7; TRBD2 matches at 11 bases. V lost 3 bases to trimming and J lost 1 base; unmatched junction nucleotides: 5. The CDR3 is 16 amino acids. CDR3 sequence (DNA): TGTGCCAGCAGTTTTGGGTCTAGCGGGGGGTCCTACGAGCAGTACTTC. Translating gives CASSFGSSGGSYEQYF.

This chain connects TRBV4-3 to TRBJ2-1; 10 bases agree with TRBD2. The V gene end was trimmed by 0 bases and the J gene end by 4 bases; junction bases not matched to a gene: 15. The CDR3 runs to 20 residues. Per the germline V gene, CDR1 is LGHNA and CDR2 is YSLEER. The CDR3: CASSQDYGLAGEWAYNEQFF. The CDR3 DNA is TGCGCCAGCAGCCAAGACTACGGGCTAGCGGGAGAGTGGGCGTACAATGAGCAGTTCTTC.

The chain carries TRBV9 and TRBJ2-7; TRBD1 might be the D (6 bases). With 3 bases removed from V and 5 bases from J, the gap between germline ends came to 18 bases. This CDR3 region has 15 residues. CDR1 and CDR2 (germline): SGDLS, YYNGEE. The CDR3 region is CASSASQGSLDEQYF. For the CDR3, the DNA is TGTGCCAGCAGCGCCTCGCAGGGGTCCCTCGACGAGCAGTACTTC.

This clonotype showed up many times. This chain joins TRBV5-1 and TRBJ2-1; 10 bases match TRBD2. From germline, CDR1 is SGHRS and CDR2 YFSETQ. The V segment lost 4 bases and the J segment 4 bases; nucleotides outside the gene matches: 5. The CDR3 is 15 amino acids. The CDR3 region is CASSPLTSGYNEQFF. Written as DNA, the CDR3 is TGCGCCAGCAGCCCCCTGACTAGCGGGTACAATGAGCAGTTCTTC.

The chain joins TRBV10-3 to TRBJ2-2, with D unclear. The CDR3 runs to 15 residues. Trimming shortened V by 2 bases and J by 5 bases, and 12 bases separated the two germline ends. CDR1 is ENHRY and CDR2 is SYGVKD in the germline V gene. CDR3 residues: CAISESPMVTGELFF. CDR3 coding DNA: TGTGCCATCAGTGAGAGCCCAATGGTTACCGGGGAGCTGTTTTTT.

There are a few counts of this clonotype. The rearrangement joins TRBV7-2 to TRBJ2-7, with 8 nucleotides matching TRBD2. The V gene's germline CDR1 is SGHTA and CDR2 FQGNSA. The CDR3 is 16 residues long. Trimming removed 2 bases from V and 5 bases from J; junction bases left unmatched: 11. CDR3 nucleotide sequence: TGTGCCAGCAGCTTAACTGGGAACGGGAGGGCCCACGAGCAGTACTTC. It encodes CASSLTGNGRAHEQYF.

The chain uses TRBV7-2 and TRBJ1-1; D unresolved. Trimming took off 1 base at V and 0 bases at J, with 9 bases between the two ends. The CDR3 has 15 amino acids. The germline V gene encodes CDR1 SGHTA and CDR2 FQGNSA. The CDR3 DNA reads as TGTGCCAGCAGCTTAGGGGCCAGCCTGAACACTGAAGCTTTCTTT. Translating gives CASSLGASLNTEAFF.

In this sample, this clonotype turned up a few times. The CDR3 DNA reads TGTGCCAGTAGTATAAGTCGAGGGGGCGGAGGGGAGCTGTTTTTT. It specifies CASSISRGGGGELFF. This chain joins TRBV19 and TRBJ2-2, with 7 bases lining up with TRBD1. CDR1 is LNHDA, CDR2 SQIVND, per germline (reference sequence). The CDR3 length is 15 residues. V lost 2 bases, J lost 8 bases, and 8 bases stayed unmatched.